The rows below give T cell receptor beta chains drawn from one sample of a study of T-cell reconstitution after alpha-beta-depleted transplantation in children. TCRdb called the PCR reads again in MiXCR, with one record for every CDR3 protein. Here the sample spans 120,000 to 150,000 distinct CDR3 sequences, 7.5% to 9% being singletons. The specimen was PBMCs, mostly from graft donor cells, collected 180 days after TCRalphabeta/CD19-depleted stem cell transplant. These receptors were obtained from a female patient between 2 and 15 years old who had a stem cell transplant for congenital amegakaryocytic thrombocytopenia, so the T cells may come from the graft donor. The CDR3 runs from the conserved cysteine through the conserved F or W. D genes are given only for firm matches. Rows may omit the clone size; those that give it use once, few, many or a size class.

v_call: TRBV20-1
d_call: TRBD2
j_call: TRBJ2-1
clone_size: NA
cdr3_aa: CSGRGRGTSGSSYNEQFF
cdr3_nt: TGCAGTGGCCGGGGGCGGGGGACTAGCGGGAGCTCCTACAATGAGCAGTTCTTC

v_call: TRBV18
d_call: NA
j_call: TRBJ2-7
clone_size: NA
cdr3_aa: CASSITYEQYF
cdr3_nt: TGTGCCAGCTCAATTACCTACGAGCAGTACTTC

v_call: TRBV13
d_call: NA
j_call: TRBJ2-2
clone_size: NA
cdr3_aa: CASSLRIGGAFPGELFF
cdr3_nt: TGTGCCAGCAGCTTACGAATAGGAGGCGCGTTCCCCGGGGAGCTGTTTTTT

v_call: TRBV30
d_call: TRBD1
j_call: TRBJ1-5
clone_size: many
cdr3_aa: CAWNRDSGQPQHF
cdr3_nt: TGTGCCTGGAACAGGGACAGCGGTCAGCCCCAGCATTTT

v_call: TRBV2
d_call: NA
j_call: TRBJ2-5
clone_size: many
cdr3_aa: CASSSDKGQETQYF
cdr3_nt: TGTGCCAGCAGCTCCGACAAGGGGCAAGAGACCCAGTACTTC

v_call: TRBV28
d_call: NA
j_call: TRBJ1-5
clone_size: many
cdr3_aa: CASSSPQGGNQPQHF
cdr3_nt: TGTGCCAGCAGTTCTCCACAGGGAGGGAATCAGCCCCAGCATTTT

v_call: TRBV20-1
d_call: NA
j_call: TRBJ2-7
clone_size: NA
cdr3_aa: CSAQAGGAIDEQYF
cdr3_nt: TGCAGTGCTCAAGCGGGTGGGGCTATCGACGAGCAGTACTTC

v_call: TRBV6-1
d_call: NA
j_call: TRBJ2-1
clone_size: few
cdr3_aa: CASSEVSGRYNEQFF
cdr3_nt: TGTGCCAGCAGTGAAGTGTCCGGGAGATACAATGAGCAGTTCTTC

v_call: TRBV2
d_call: TRBD2
j_call: TRBJ2-5
clone_size: NA
cdr3_aa: CASRRLAGQETQYF
cdr3_nt: TGTGCCAGCAGAAGACTAGCGGGGCAAGAGACCCAGTACTTC

v_call: TRBV7-3
d_call: TRBD2
j_call: TRBJ2-1
clone_size: NA
cdr3_aa: CASSPSGRASYNEQFF
cdr3_nt: TGTGCCAGCAGCCCTAGCGGGAGGGCCTCCTACAATGAGCAGTTCTTC

v_call: TRBV5-1
d_call: NA
j_call: TRBJ1-4
clone_size: many
cdr3_aa: CASSLDDEKLFF
cdr3_nt: TGCGCCAGCAGCTTGGATGATGAAAAACTGTTTTTT

v_call: TRBV6-2/TRBV6-3
d_call: NA
j_call: TRBJ1-6
clone_size: many
cdr3_aa: CASSPGLYSPLHF
cdr3_nt: TGTGCCAGCAGCCCCGGACTGTATTCACCCCTCCACTTT

v_call: TRBV3-1
d_call: NA
j_call: TRBJ1-1
clone_size: many
cdr3_aa: CASSQGFGVGTEAFF
cdr3_nt: TGTGCCAGCAGCCAAGGATTCGGGGTAGGGACTGAAGCTTTCTTT

v_call: TRBV7-9
d_call: NA
j_call: TRBJ1-4
clone_size: NA
cdr3_aa: CASSLGVEEKLFF
cdr3_nt: TGTGCCAGCAGCTTAGGTGTAGAAGAAAAACTGTTTTTT

v_call: TRBV12-3/TRBV12-4
d_call: NA
j_call: TRBJ1-1
clone_size: many
cdr3_aa: CASSLKDRLNTEAFF
cdr3_nt: TGTGCCAGCAGTTTAAAGGACAGATTGAACACTGAAGCTTTCTTT

v_call: TRBV20-1
d_call: NA
j_call: TRBJ2-7
clone_size: many
cdr3_aa: CSAPQGWKGEQYF
cdr3_nt: TGCAGTGCCCCACAGGGTTGGAAGGGCGAGCAGTACTTC

v_call: TRBV15
d_call: TRBD1
j_call: TRBJ2-1
clone_size: few
cdr3_aa: CATSSPGQGYNEQFF
cdr3_nt: TGTGCCACCAGCAGCCCGGGACAGGGGTACAATGAGCAGTTCTTC

v_call: TRBV5-1
d_call: TRBD2
j_call: TRBJ2-3
clone_size: NA
cdr3_aa: CASSLLEAGERDTQYF
cdr3_nt: TGCGCCAGCAGCTTGTTGGAGGCGGGAGAGAGGGATACGCAGTATTTT

v_call: TRBV9
d_call: TRBD1
j_call: TRBJ2-5
clone_size: many
cdr3_aa: CASSVDSGGEETQYF
cdr3_nt: TGTGCCAGCAGCGTTGATTCAGGGGGAGAGGAGACCCAGTACTTC

v_call: TRBV4-1
d_call: TRBD2
j_call: TRBJ2-7
clone_size: NA
cdr3_aa: CASSQARTSLNEQYF
cdr3_nt: TGCGCCAGCAGCCAAGCCCGGACTAGCCTCAACGAGCAGTACTTC

v_call: TRBV5-1
d_call: NA
j_call: TRBJ1-1
clone_size: few
cdr3_aa: CASRRDGGTEAFF
cdr3_nt: TGCGCCAGCAGACGGGACGGGGGGACTGAAGCTTTCTTT

v_call: TRBV6-1
d_call: NA
j_call: TRBJ2-6
clone_size: NA
cdr3_aa: CASSAFGTWTFSGANVLTF
cdr3_nt: TGTGCCAGCAGTGCTTTCGGGACATGGACCTTCTCTGGGGCCAACGTCCTGACTTTC

v_call: TRBV18
d_call: NA
j_call: TRBJ1-5
clone_size: few
cdr3_aa: CASSPRGQREQPQHF
cdr3_nt: TGTGCCAGCTCACCACGAGGGCAGAGGGAACAGCCCCAGCATTTT

v_call: TRBV29-1
d_call: NA
j_call: TRBJ1-1
clone_size: many
cdr3_aa: CSVVRGGTEAFF
cdr3_nt: TGCAGCGTTGTCCGGGGGGGCACTGAAGCTTTCTTT

v_call: TRBV5-4
d_call: TRBD1
j_call: TRBJ2-7
clone_size: many
cdr3_aa: CASSLEGTGVIHEQYF
cdr3_nt: TGTGCCAGCAGCTTGGAAGGGACAGGGGTTATCCACGAGCAGTACTTC

v_call: TRBV11-1
d_call: TRBD2
j_call: TRBJ2-2
clone_size: few
cdr3_aa: CASSPPAGGTQNTGELFF
cdr3_nt: TGTGCCAGCAGCCCACCGGCCGGGGGGACGCAGAACACCGGGGAGCTGTTTTTT

v_call: TRBV29-1
d_call: TRBD1
j_call: TRBJ2-7
clone_size: many
cdr3_aa: CSVETGGEQYF
cdr3_nt: TGCAGCGTGGAAACAGGGGGCGAGCAGTACTTC

v_call: TRBV6-8
d_call: NA
j_call: TRBJ2-1
clone_size: NA
cdr3_aa: CASTPVAGTDEQFF
cdr3_nt: TGTGCCAGCACCCCTGTAGCGGGGACAGATGAGCAGTTCTTC

v_call: TRBV20-1
d_call: NA
j_call: TRBJ2-2
clone_size: many
cdr3_aa: CSAREHTGELFF
cdr3_nt: TGCAGTGCTAGGGAGCACACCGGGGAGCTGTTTTTT

v_call: TRBV5-6
d_call: TRBD1
j_call: TRBJ2-3
clone_size: many
cdr3_aa: CASNTYSYRDSASTDTQYF
cdr3_nt: TGTGCCAGCAACACTTATTCATATCGGGACAGTGCTAGCACAGATACGCAGTATTTT

v_call: TRBV12-3/TRBV12-4
d_call: NA
j_call: TRBJ1-1
clone_size: many
cdr3_aa: CASSFTGVHTEAFF
cdr3_nt: TGTGCCAGCAGTTTCACGGGGGTTCACACTGAAGCTTTCTTT